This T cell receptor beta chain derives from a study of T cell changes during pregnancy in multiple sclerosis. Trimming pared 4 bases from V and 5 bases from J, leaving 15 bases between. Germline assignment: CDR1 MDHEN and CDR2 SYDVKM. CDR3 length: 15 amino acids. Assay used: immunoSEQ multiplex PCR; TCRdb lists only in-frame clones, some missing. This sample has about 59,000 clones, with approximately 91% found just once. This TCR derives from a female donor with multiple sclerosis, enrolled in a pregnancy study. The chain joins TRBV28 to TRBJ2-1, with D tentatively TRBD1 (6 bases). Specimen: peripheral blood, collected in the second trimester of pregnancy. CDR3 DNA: TGTGCCAGCAGTTCCCCCGGGACATTCCACAATGAGCAGTTCTTC. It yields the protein CASSSPGTFHNEQFF.